This T cell receptor beta chain was recorded in a study of CD8 T cells in ankylosing spondylitis. V shed 0 bases and J shed 9 bases, with 15 bases lying between them. Germline V gene data show CDR1 as ENHRY and CDR2 as SYGVKD. This CDR3 has 15 residues. Quantitative 5'-RACE with molecular barcodes was used to make the TCR beta libraries. TCRdb re-derived calls from the 5' RACE reads in MiXCR, one entry per CDR3 protein. The sample shows some 180,000 distinct CDR3 sequences, 15% to 20% of them seen only once. The chain carries TRBV10-3 and TRBJ2-1, with D tentatively TRBD2 (5 bases). The receptor comes from a male donor under 30 with ankylosing spondylitis or in good health (not recorded which). Sample: blood, either unsorted or a sorted T cell fraction (not recorded which). The CDR3 nucleotides read TGTGCCATCAGTGAGTCGGCGGGTAGCCTTGGTGAGCAGTTCTTC. This codes for CAISESAGSLGEQFF.